Listed here is a single T cell receptor beta chain. Its antigen is as yet unknown. The CDR3 is 15 amino acids. The V gene end was trimmed by 4 bases and the J gene end by 2 bases; junction bases not matched to a gene: 8. Germline-derived CDR1 and CDR2 are SGHRS and YFSETQ. This record belongs to a study of cytomegalovirus exposure and HLA in healthy donors. General study points: Cytomegalovirus-associated TCR beta chains were listed, numbering more than 150.

PCR used 60 Vbeta primers and 13 Jbeta primers. The method was immunoSEQ multiplex PCR; TCRdb's version includes in-frame clones alone and lacks a portion of them. The repertoire consists of just over 150,000 clones, with approximately 81% occurring once and the leading ten covering approximately 2.3%. The source of this sequence is a man younger than 35 in good health and CMV-seropositive. Sequenced input: PBMCs. This rearrangement joins TRBV5-1 to TRBJ2-7, with 8 bases aligning to TRBD1. CDR3 DNA sequence: TGCGCCAGCAGCCTGGGGACAGGCGCCACCTACGAGCAGTACTTC. Amino acids: CASSLGTGATYEQYF.